A selection of T cell receptor beta chains follows, all from one sample in a study of technical replicates of blood from four donors. Using immunoSEQ multiplex PCR, the repertoire was profiled, and TCRdb retains in-frame clones only, with some absent. The sample holds tens of thousands of clones, 91% seen once. The sequencing sample was made of T cells isolated from PBMCs. The source is a human donor in good health. Some clones in this sample may be carry-over from other donors' samples. Each CDR3 is given with its conserved first and last residue. The order of the fields is V gene, D gene, CDR3 length, clone size, J gene, CDR3 DNA, CDR3 protein. A D gene is named only where the DNA matches it firmly. Clone size appears in some rows only: once, few, many, or a class for an expanded clone.

V gene: TRBV28
D gene: .
CDR3 length: 13
clone size: .
J gene: TRBJ1-2
CDR3 DNA: TGTGCCAGCAGTTTATGGGGCTTATATGGCTACACCTTC
CDR3 protein: CASSLWGLYGYTF

V gene: TRBV6-6
D gene: .
CDR3 length: 15
clone size: .
J gene: TRBJ2-7
CDR3 DNA: TGTGCCAGCAGCCCACCCCGGGACACATCCTACGAGCAGTACTTC
CDR3 protein: CASSPPRDTSYEQYF

V gene: TRBV6-6
D gene: TRBD1
CDR3 length: 13
clone size: .
J gene: TRBJ2-4
CDR3 DNA: TGTGCCAGCAGCCGTACAGGGGTGGACATTCAGTACTTC
CDR3 protein: CASSRTGVDIQYF

V gene: TRBV7-9
D gene: .
CDR3 length: 13
clone size: .
J gene: TRBJ1-1
CDR3 DNA: TGTGCCAGCAGCTTCTCGGGGGACACTGAAGCTTTCTTT
CDR3 protein: CASSFSGDTEAFF

V gene: TRBV5-4
D gene: .
CDR3 length: 13
clone size: .
J gene: TRBJ1-1
CDR3 DNA: TGTGCCAGCAGCTTGCCAGGGGCCACTGAAGCTTTCTTT
CDR3 protein: CASSLPGATEAFF

V gene: TRBV7-7
D gene: .
CDR3 length: 14
clone size: .
J gene: TRBJ2-2
CDR3 DNA: TGTGCCAGCAGCCACGGGACTCCCGGCGGGGAGCTGTTTTTT
CDR3 protein: CASSHGTPGGELFF

V gene: TRBV5-1
D gene: TRBD1
CDR3 length: 17
clone size: once
J gene: TRBJ2-7
CDR3 DNA: TGCGCCAGCAGCCCGGTCCCCACAGGGGGCTACTCCTACGAGCAGTACTTC
CDR3 protein: CASSPVPTGGYSYEQYF

V gene: TRBV5-1
D gene: TRBD1
CDR3 length: 17
clone size: .
J gene: TRBJ2-7
CDR3 DNA: TGCGCCAGCAGCTTGGAACCTACGGGACAGGGCATCTATGGGCAGTACTTC
CDR3 protein: CASSLEPTGQGIYGQYF

V gene: TRBV30
D gene: .
CDR3 length: 18
clone size: .
J gene: TRBJ1-3
CDR3 DNA: TGTGCCTGGAGTACAGTGAGGACAGTACCCATCTCTGGAAACACCATATATTTT
CDR3 protein: CAWSTVRTVPISGNTIYF

V gene: TRBV28
D gene: .
CDR3 length: 16
clone size: .
J gene: TRBJ2-1
CDR3 DNA: TGTGCCAGCAGTCCCTCGGTAGGGAGACCTTACAATGAGCAGTTCTTC
CDR3 protein: CASSPSVGRPYNEQFF

V gene: TRBV7-9
D gene: TRBD1
CDR3 length: 18
clone size: .
J gene: TRBJ2-7
CDR3 DNA: TGTGCCAGCAGCGCTCCGGGACAGGCTTCCCTTAGCTCCTACGAGCAGTACTTC
CDR3 protein: CASSAPGQASLSSYEQYF

V gene: TRBV27
D gene: .
CDR3 length: 14
clone size: .
J gene: TRBJ1-1
CDR3 DNA: TGTGCCAGCAGTTTCAAGGGAGGTAACACTGAAGCTTTCTTT
CDR3 protein: CASSFKGGNTEAFF

V gene: TRBV19
D gene: TRBD1
CDR3 length: 19
clone size: .
J gene: TRBJ1-5
CDR3 DNA: TGTGCCAGTAGTATTTCCGGGGCAGGGGGGACCCTTAGCAATCAGCCCCAGCATTTT
CDR3 protein: CASSISGAGGTLSNQPQHF

V gene: TRBV30
D gene: TRBD1
CDR3 length: 12
clone size: .
J gene: TRBJ1-2
CDR3 DNA: TGTGCCGGTTCTCCCTACAGGGGTGGCTACACCTTC
CDR3 protein: CAGSPYRGGYTF

V gene: TRBV6-6
D gene: TRBD2
CDR3 length: 14
clone size: .
J gene: TRBJ2-5
CDR3 DNA: TGTGCCAGCAGTTTAGCGGGGGGGACAGAGACCCAGTACTTC
CDR3 protein: CASSLAGGTETQYF

V gene: TRBV25-1
D gene: TRBD1
CDR3 length: 17
clone size: .
J gene: TRBJ1-2
CDR3 DNA: TGTGCCAGCAGTCAAAATCAAGGGATGGGGGACAGGGATGGCTACACCTTC
CDR3 protein: CASSQNQGMGDRDGYTF

V gene: TRBV7-8
D gene: .
CDR3 length: 12
clone size: once
J gene: TRBJ2-7
CDR3 DNA: TGTGCCAGCAGCCCTACAGCCTACGAGCAGTACTTC
CDR3 protein: CASSPTAYEQYF

V gene: TRBV5-1
D gene: .
CDR3 length: 15
clone size: .
J gene: TRBJ2-1
CDR3 DNA: TGCGCCAGCAGCTTGGGTGCGGGTCCTTGGAATGAGCAGTTCTTC
CDR3 protein: CASSLGAGPWNEQFF

V gene: TRBV2
D gene: .
CDR3 length: 12
clone size: .
J gene: TRBJ2-6
CDR3 DNA: TGTGCCAGCGAGAAGGGGGCCAACGTCCTGACTTTC
CDR3 protein: CASEKGANVLTF

V gene: TRBV18
D gene: TRBD2
CDR3 length: 16
clone size: .
J gene: TRBJ2-4
CDR3 DNA: TGTGCCAGCTCACTGGCTAGCGGGAGGGCCTTGAACATTCAGTACTTC
CDR3 protein: CASSLASGRALNIQYF

V gene: TRBV4-1
D gene: .
CDR3 length: 15
clone size: few
J gene: TRBJ1-4
CDR3 DNA: TGCGCCAGCAGCCAAGCAGGGTTTGGGGATGAAAAACTGTTTTTT
CDR3 protein: CASSQAGFGDEKLFF

V gene: TRBV28
D gene: .
CDR3 length: 13
clone size: .
J gene: TRBJ1-2
CDR3 DNA: TGTGCCAGCAGTTTCTCCGCAGGCTATGGCTACACCTTC
CDR3 protein: CASSFSAGYGYTF

V gene: TRBV7-9
D gene: TRBD1
CDR3 length: 15
clone size: .
J gene: TRBJ2-7
CDR3 DNA: TGTGCCAGCAGCCATACCGGGACAGGGGGCCCCGAGCAGTACTTC
CDR3 protein: CASSHTGTGGPEQYF

V gene: TRBV5-1
D gene: .
CDR3 length: 12
clone size: few
J gene: TRBJ2-1
CDR3 DNA: TGCGCCAGCAGCTCCCGCGGCCCCCAACAGTTCTTC
CDR3 protein: CASSSRGPQQFF

V gene: TRBV15
D gene: .
CDR3 length: 16
clone size: once
J gene: TRBJ1-1
CDR3 DNA: TGTGCCACCAGCAGAGAAAACAGGTTCCCGAACACTGAAGCTTTCTTT
CDR3 protein: CATSRENRFPNTEAFF

V gene: TRBV6-5
D gene: .
CDR3 length: 14
clone size: .
J gene: TRBJ2-1
CDR3 DNA: TGTGCCAGCAGTTACCGCGGAACCTACAATGAGCAGTTCTTC
CDR3 protein: CASSYRGTYNEQFF

V gene: TRBV5-5
D gene: TRBD2
CDR3 length: 16
clone size: .
J gene: TRBJ2-7
CDR3 DNA: TGTGCCAGCAGCTGGAATAGCGGGAGGAGCTCCTACGAGCAGTACTTC
CDR3 protein: CASSWNSGRSSYEQYF

V gene: TRBV11-2
D gene: TRBD1
CDR3 length: 16
clone size: once
J gene: TRBJ2-4
CDR3 DNA: TGTGCCAGCAGCTTGGGACAGGGATCGGCCAAAAACATTCAGTACTTC
CDR3 protein: CASSLGQGSAKNIQYF

V gene: TRBV9
D gene: .
CDR3 length: 14
clone size: .
J gene: TRBJ2-7
CDR3 DNA: TGTGCCAGCAGCGTAATGAGGGATTCCTACGAGCAGTACTTC
CDR3 protein: CASSVMRDSYEQYF

V gene: TRBV6-1
D gene: .
CDR3 length: 11
clone size: .
J gene: TRBJ1-6
CDR3 DNA: TGTGCCAGCCCCCTCAATTCACCCCTCCACTTT
CDR3 protein: CASPLNSPLHF

V gene: TRBV7-2
D gene: .
CDR3 length: 13
clone size: .
J gene: TRBJ2-7
CDR3 DNA: TGTGCCAGCACCCGTGGCGGGACCTACGAGCAGTACTTC
CDR3 protein: CASTRGGTYEQYF

V gene: TRBV19
D gene: TRBD1
CDR3 length: 14
clone size: .
J gene: TRBJ2-5
CDR3 DNA: TGTGCCAGTAGTCTGGACAGGGTAAGGGAGACCCAGTACTTC
CDR3 protein: CASSLDRVRETQYF

V gene: TRBV6-5
D gene: .
CDR3 length: 13
clone size: once
J gene: TRBJ2-3
CDR3 DNA: TGTGCCAGCAGCCCTCGCGGGGCAGATACGCAGTATTTT
CDR3 protein: CASSPRGADTQYF

V gene: TRBV28
D gene: .
CDR3 length: 16
clone size: .
J gene: TRBJ1-4
CDR3 DNA: TGTGCCAGCTCGGTTTCTAGTCAGTCTGAATCGGGAAAACTGTTTTTT
CDR3 protein: CASSVSSQSESGKLFF

V gene: TRBV2
D gene: .
CDR3 length: 17
clone size: .
J gene: TRBJ2-1
CDR3 DNA: TGTGCCTCTACGAGGGAAGGTTTTTACTCTCCTTACAATGAGCAGTTCTTC
CDR3 protein: CASTREGFYSPYNEQFF

V gene: TRBV27
D gene: TRBD2
CDR3 length: 15
clone size: .
J gene: TRBJ2-7
CDR3 DNA: TGTGCCAGCAGGGACACTAGCGGGAGAACCTACGAGCAGTACTTC
CDR3 protein: CASRDTSGRTYEQYF

V gene: TRBV27
D gene: TRBD2
CDR3 length: 16
clone size: .
J gene: TRBJ2-5
CDR3 DNA: TGTGCCAGCAGGGAGATGGGGACTAGCGGGCAAGAGACCCAGTACTTC
CDR3 protein: CASREMGTSGQETQYF

V gene: TRBV6-5
D gene: .
CDR3 length: 15
clone size: .
J gene: TRBJ1-1
CDR3 DNA: TGTGCCAGCAGTTACTCGGTGCAGGTTAACACTGAAGCTTTCTTT
CDR3 protein: CASSYSVQVNTEAFF

V gene: TRBV5-6
D gene: TRBD2
CDR3 length: 16
clone size: .
J gene: TRBJ2-7
CDR3 DNA: TGTGCCAGCAGCTTGCGACTAGCGGGGCGCTCCTACGAGCAGTACTTC
CDR3 protein: CASSLRLAGRSYEQYF

V gene: TRBV28
D gene: TRBD2
CDR3 length: 15
clone size: .
J gene: TRBJ2-3
CDR3 DNA: TGTGCCAGCAGTTTCCTAGCGGGCTCGGGGAATACGCAGTATTTT
CDR3 protein: CASSFLAGSGNTQYF